This T cell receptor beta chain was recovered during a study of blood T cell repertoires in COVID-19. Study information: Sites in the United States, Italy and Spain provided acute and convalescent COVID-19 samples. PBMCs, B-cell-depleted T cells, or T cells were the source of the cDNA or gDNA that made up the material.

The assay was immunoSEQ multiplex PCR, and TCRdb's table has in-frame clones only and misses some. The repertoire consists of hundreds of thousands of clones, with around 87% occurring once and the leading ten covering under 4.5%. CDR1 and CDR2 (germline): SGHAT, FQNNGV. Trimming pared 0 bases from V and 4 bases from J, leaving 10 bases between. The CDR3 contains 15 residues. The sample taken for sequencing was peripheral blood. J is TRBJ1-5 and V is TRBV11-2; a possible D gene is TRBD1 (6 bases). The clonotype was recovered from a woman between 50 and 59 years old with active or convalescent COVID-19. The CDR3 coding sequence is TGTGCCAGCAGCTTAGAGGGGGCGGATAATCAGCCCCAGCATTTT. This codes for CASSLEGADNQPQHF. Combining the CDR3 with reference TRBV11-2 and TRBJ1-5 gives the whole variable domain EAGVAQSPRYKIIEKRQSVAFWCNPISGHATLYWYQQILGQGPKLLIQFQNNGVVDDSQLPKDRFSAERLKGVDSTLKIQPAKLEDSAVYLCASSLEGADNQPQHFGDGTRLSIL.